This T cell receptor (beta chain) was documented in a study of glioma-infiltrating T cells. Study conclusions and caveats: Tissue and blood shared very few CDR3 sequences. Gliomas, especially low-grade, showed above-expected tissue-blood divergence; non-neoplastic patients showed below.

The CDR3 is made up of 14 amino acids. The V gene lost 5 bases and the J gene lost 3 bases, with 14 bases spanning the gap. This clonotype was seen at least ten times. What it binds is not known. Using RNA template, CDR3s of TCR alpha and beta were amplified with iRepertoire arm-PCR. Input was roughly 100-450 ng of tissue mRNA or PBMC total RNA. Via MiXCR, TCRdb re-called the multiplex PCR reads, giving one row per CDR3 protein. The repertoire holds about 110,000 distinct CDR3 sequences, with approximately 26% as singletons. This TCR was sampled from a human donor with low-grade glioma or glioblastoma, undergoing nonglioma brain surgery, or in good health (not recorded which). V is TRBV12-3 or TRBV12-4 and J is TRBJ2-7; D might be TRBD1 (6 bases). Sequencing was carried out using glioma tissue, nonneoplastic brain tissue, or PBMCs (not recorded which). The CDR3 nucleotides read TGTGCCAGCAGTCCGTCAACAGGGCTCTACGAGCAGTACTTC. It yields the protein CASSPSTGLYEQYF.